These 2 T cell receptor beta chains were sequenced from one sample in a study of blood T cell repertoires in COVID-19. The repertoire was sequenced with immunoSEQ multiplex PCR; TCRdb's copy has only in-frame clones and lacks some. The sample holds over 250,000 clones, over 75% seen once. Sequencing was carried out using peripheral blood. All receptors derive from a woman in her seventies with COVID-19, enrolled during active disease.

This clone was found once. This chain links TRBV6-5 with TRBJ2-7, with D tentatively TRBD2 (5 bases). CDR1 and CDR2 from the germline V gene are MNHEY and SVGAGI. The CDR3 covers 14 residues. Trimming cost V 3 bases and J 1 base, with 10 bases left between them. As DNA, the CDR3 is TGTGCCAGCAGTTATATCCGGGGTTCCTACGAGCAGTACTTC. Translating it yields CASSYIRGSYEQYF.

This rearrangement joins TRBV28 to TRBJ1-3, with D tentatively TRBD1 (5 bases). The CDR3 is 16 amino acids. V was pared by 4 bases and J by 4 bases, with 17 bases between. Per germline, CDR1 MDHEN and CDR2 SYDVKM. The CDR3 is CASSSPSWAGGNTIYF. For the CDR3, the DNA is TGTGCCAGCAGTTCCCCGTCCTGGGCAGGGGGAAACACCATATATTTT.